The 18 T cell receptor beta chains presented below share a single source sample, sequenced in a study of vaccination and CD4 T cells after COVID-19. These receptors have no identified antigens. Treatment defined: roughly 10-day PBMC culture with coronavirus spike peptide pools or control peptides (ViraFEST assay). Unexposed donor CD4+ T cells predated the COVID-19 pandemic, collected 2011-2018. The Oncomine TCR Beta short-read assay sequenced DNA from cultured CD4+ T cells. Genomic DNA extraction was carried out from cultured CD4+ T cells. TCRdb analysed the PCR reads with MiXCR anew, one entry per CDR3 protein. The table includes 9,000 to 10,000 distinct CDR3 sequences, about 28% detected once. Sample: CD4+ T cells from blood, cultured in vitro. Every receptor here comes from a human donor in good health.

This chain connects TRBV12-3 or TRBV12-4 to TRBJ2-2, with D possibly matching TRBD2 (6 bases). Trimming cost V 8 bases and J 1 base, with 14 bases left between them. This CDR3 is 15 amino acids long. The CDR3: CASGPPSVNTGELFF. The CDR3 coding sequence is TGTGCCAGCGGACCCCCTAGCGTGAACACCGGGGAGCTGTTTTTT.

V and J are TRBV20-1 and TRBJ2-6; TRBD1 agrees at 8 bases. The CDR3 extends over 15 amino acids. Germline values: CDR1 DFQATT, CDR2 SNEGSKA (reference sequence). V dropped 6 bases and J dropped 6; count of bases not matched to a gene: 10. The CDR3: CSAGGRGQSANVLTF. CDR3 DNA sequence: TGCAGTGCGGGGGGCAGGGGGCAATCGGCCAACGTCCTGACTTTC.

In its sample, this clonotype was seen a few times. This chain joins TRBV12-3 or TRBV12-4 and TRBJ1-1; 8 bases agree with TRBD1. Unmatched junction bases numbered 10, after V lost 5 bases and J lost 2 bases. The CDR3 sequence is 16 residues long. The CDR3 DNA follows: TGTGCCAGCAGTCCCGGACAGGGAGCCGTAAACACTGAAGCTTTCTTT. Its protein product is CASSPGQGAVNTEAFF.

This clonotype was recorded a few times. J is TRBJ1-1 and V is TRBV4-3; D call uncertain. The germline CDR1 and CDR2 sequences are LGHNA and YSLEER. Trimming pared 1 base from V and 5 bases from J, leaving 14 bases between. This CDR3 is 15 amino acids long. The CDR3: CASSQVVPLGTEAFF. The DNA of the CDR3 is TGCGCCAGCAGCCAAGTAGTCCCTCTGGGGACTGAAGCTTTCTTT.

In its sample, this clonotype ranks as medium-sized (0.01 to 0.1%). Here the CDR3 DNA reads TGTGCCAGCAGCTTAGAACAGTATAATTCACCCCTCCACTTT. Protein: CASSLEQYNSPLHF. The chain recombines TRBV7-9 with TRBJ1-6; D unresolved. Trimming pared 1 base from V and 4 bases from J, leaving 5 bases between. Germline CDR1 SEHNR, CDR2 FQNEAQ (reference sequence). There are 14 residues in the CDR3. Combining the CDR3 with reference TRBV7-9 and TRBJ1-6 gives the whole variable domain DTGVSQNPRHKITKRGQNVTFRCDPISEHNRLYWYRQTLGQGPEFLTYFQNEAQLEKSRLLSDRFSAERPKGSFSTLEIQRTEQGDSAMYLCASSLEQYNSPLHFGNGTRLTVT.

This clonotype has just a few counts. The genes are TRBV27 and TRBJ2-1; 7 bases agree with TRBD2. V was pared by 8 bases and J by 3 bases, with 10 bases of the junction left unmatched. CDR3 length: 15 residues. Germline CDR1 MNHEY, CDR2 SMNVEV (reference sequence). Here the CDR3 reads CASGSQASGYNEQFF. The CDR3 DNA sequence: TGTGCCAGCGGTTCCCAGGCTAGCGGCTACAATGAGCAGTTCTTC.

Note on this clonotype: Sequence at one end of the junction differs from germline and may be a read error. The chain combines TRBV10-3 with TRBJ1-1, with D tentatively TRBD1 (5 bases). Germline V gene data show CDR1 as ENHRY and CDR2 as SYGVKD. The length of the CDR3 is 14 residues. CDR3 residues: CASSMTPGGSEAFF. The CDR3 DNA reads as TGTGCCAGCAGTATGACACCCGGGGGGTCTGAAGCTTTCTTT.

The chain recombines TRBV9 with TRBJ2-5; D is uncertain. The V end lost 0 bases, the J end lost 5 bases, and 11 bases lay between the germline ends. This CDR3 is built from 14 residues. CDR1 and CDR2 (germline): SGDLS, YYNGEE. This CDR3 reads CASSVGMAGETQYF. Here the CDR3 DNA reads TGTGCCAGCAGCGTAGGGATGGCTGGCGAGACCCAGTACTTC.

This clonotype came up a few times. This sequence joins TRBV5-1 and TRBJ2-5; TRBD2 matches at 8 bases. The CDR3 length is 13 residues. The V segment lost 4 bases and the J segment 13 bases; nucleotides outside the gene matches: 12. Germline V gene lookup returns CDR1 SGHRS and CDR2 YFSETQ. The CDR3: CASSLPTSGHPYF. DNA for the CDR3: TGCGCCAGCAGCCTGCCCACTAGCGGCCACCCGTACTTC.

This clonotype came up a few times. V is TRBV6-1 and J is TRBJ1-1, with no clear D. Deletions cut 0 bases from V and 3 bases from J, with 14 bases between. Germline CDR1 reads MNHNS; CDR2 reads SASEGT. The CDR3 is made up of 16 amino acids. The CDR3 loop is CASSEARTRAYTEAFF. The CDR3 region has the DNA TGTGCCAGCAGTGAAGCGCGAACAAGGGCTTACACTGAAGCTTTCTTT.

J is TRBJ1-5 and V is TRBV28, with D possibly being TRBD1 (6 bases). CDR3 length equals 16 residues. The ends were cut back, 6 bases at V and 5 bases at J, with 20 bases in the middle. Germline-derived CDR1 and CDR2 are MDHEN and SYDVKM. This CDR3 reads CASSLAFWGGDQPQHF. The CDR3 nucleotides read TGTGCCAGCAGCCTTGCGTTTTGGGGGGGCGATCAGCCCCAGCATTTT.

The rearrangement uses TRBV29-1 and TRBJ2-7; TRBD1 aligns across 9 bases. The germline CDR1 and CDR2 sequences are SQVTM and ANQGSEA. This CDR3 is 14 amino acids long. The trim removed 4 bases at V and 2 bases at J, leaving 6 bases unmatched. CDR3 loop: CSVGDRGRPYEQYF. The CDR3 coding sequence is TGCAGCGTTGGCGACAGGGGGAGACCCTACGAGCAGTACTTC.

The chain joins TRBV2 to TRBJ2-3; TRBD1 matches 11 bases. Unmatched junction bases numbered 4, after V lost 2 bases and J lost 0 bases. This CDR3 region has 17 residues. Germline values: CDR1 SNHLY, CDR2 FYNNEI. CDR3 bases: TGTGCCAGCAGTGAATCAAGGACAGGGGGCAGCACAGATACGCAGTATTTT. Amino acid sequence: CASSESRTGGSTDTQYF.

V is TRBV6-1 and J is TRBJ2-3; possibly TRBD1 for D (6 bases). The CDR3 contains 15 residues. CDR1 and CDR2 (germline): MNHNS, SASEGT. Trimming removed 5 bases at V and 4 bases at J, with 16 bases between. CDR3 DNA sequence: TGTGCCAGCAGTCTTCTGGGACAAGCGGCAGATACGCAGTATTTT. Translation: CASSLLGQAADTQYF.

This rearrangement joins TRBV28 to TRBJ1-3, with TRBD1 matching 7 bases. V was clipped by 6 bases and J by 3 bases; unmatched bases: 23. This CDR3 spans 20 amino acids. Germline assignment: CDR1 MDHEN and CDR2 SYDVKM. This CDR3 reads CASRPAVYRGAANFGNTIYF. The CDR3 region has the DNA TGTGCCAGCAGACCCGCGGTGTACAGGGGTGCAGCGAACTTTGGAAACACCATATATTTT. The full variable domain, its missing parts supplied by reference TRBV28 and TRBJ1-3, is DVKVTQSSRYLVKRTGEKVFLECVQDMDHENMFWYRQDPGLGLRLIYFSYDVKMKEKGDIPEGYSVSREKKERFSLILESASTNQTSMYLCASRPAVYRGAANFGNTIYFGEGSWLTVV.

This clonotype turned up a few times. The chain couples TRBV4-3 to TRBJ1-1; unclear D gene. The germline V gene encodes CDR1 LGHNA and CDR2 YSLEER. V gave up 0 bases and J gave up 1 base, with 3 bases separating them. The CDR3 has 13 amino acids. The CDR3 coding sequence is TGCGCCAGCAGCCAAGACTGGAACACTGAAGCTTTCTTT. This sequence encodes CASSQDWNTEAFF.

The chain joins TRBV28 to TRBJ1-2; D is perhaps TRBD1 (5 bases). Germline loops: CDR1 MDHEN, CDR2 SYDVKM. The V end was cut by 3 bases, the J end by 3 bases, with 20 bases between. This CDR3 is 17 amino acids long. The CDR3 region is CASSLIASSHRYYGYTF. As DNA, the CDR3 is TGTGCCAGCAGTTTGATCGCAAGCTCCCACAGGTACTATGGCTACACCTTC.

This chain connects TRBV24-1 to TRBJ2-1, with D maybe TRBD1 (5 bases). Germline lookup yields CDR1 KGHDR and CDR2 SFDVKD. With 4 bases removed from V and 4 bases from J, the gap between germline ends came to 16 bases. This CDR3 is built from 16 residues. This chain's CDR3 is CATSDPGPKRYNEQFF. CDR3 nucleotides: TGTGCCACCAGTGACCCAGGGCCGAAGAGGTACAATGAGCAGTTCTTC.